These T cell receptor beta chains were read from a single sample in a study of blood T cell repertoires in COVID-19. TCRdb's copy holds only in-frame clones and misses some; the assay was immunoSEQ multiplex PCR. The sample lists some 260,000 clones, nearly 90% occurring once. The sequencing input was peripheral blood. The source of these receptors is a woman aged 25-40 years with acute or convalescent COVID-19. CDR3s leave out the opening cysteine and the closing phenylalanine or tryptophan. Each record gives: V gene, D gene, CDR3 protein. D genes are given only for firm matches.

TRBV7-3 | . | ASSPMGADYGYT
TRBV5-4 | . | ASSLGAEQY
TRBV19 | . | ASTGSSYEQY
TRBV10-3 | TRBD1 | AIRTTGVDGYT
TRBV7-2 | . | ASSLVSSRGNTEAF
TRBV7-2 | . | ASTRQYQETQY
TRBV15 | TRBD1 | ATSRDRGLQETQY
TRBV27 | . | ASIIPGSSIPTRYNEQF
TRBV9 | TRBD1 | ASSVGSGGLSYEQY
TRBV4-2 | . | ASSQDPNLPKF
TRBV30 | . | AWSRGANTEAF
TRBV18 | . | ASSQDSLNEAF
TRBV6-5 | . | ASSYLSSYEQY
TRBV18 | . | ASSQTGNTEAF
TRBV5-1 | . | ASSFLPGRSTDTQY
TRBV30 | TRBD1 | AWSVSGGASYEQY
TRBV29-1 | . | SVVVTPSGGYT
TRBV7-2 | TRBD1 | ASSLGQTSNQPQH
TRBV9 | . | ASSANRDGSLDTQY
TRBV6-5 | TRBD2 | ASSYGGGGSSYEQY
TRBV7-6 | . | ASSTSGANVLT
TRBV11-3 | TRBD1 | ASSLRDRAYEQY
TRBV29-1 | TRBD2 | SVTLAGGSGYNEQF
TRBV7-6 | . | ASSSSDIQY
TRBV7-9 | . | ASRSPGTNTGELF
TRBV29-1 | . | SVDFPGVYGYT
TRBV27 | . | ASSLSRLGTRDQPQH
TRBV12-3/TRBV12-4 | . | ASSDLGGTQY
TRBV6-2/TRBV6-3 | TRBD1 | ASSFVGQGTYGYT
TRBV6-5 | . | ASSRLGRGNEQY
TRBV7-2 | TRBD2 | ASSLSGRASDTQY
TRBV29-1 | . | SVGGTNQPQH
TRBV19 | . | ASSLTDYSNQPQH
TRBV4-3 | . | ASSQGRRGYEQY
TRBV18 | TRBD2 | ASSPPAGGGPYNEQF
TRBV5-6 | . | ASSLILGAGYGYT